This T cell receptor beta chain was retrieved from a study of high-grade serous ovarian cancer treatment subgroups. On the study more broadly: Each sample yielded on average roughly 7,500 unique TCR beta rearrangements from around 14,000 reads. Broader study findings: Same-patient tumor repertoires overlapped at about 0.1 to 0.79; different patients barely overlapped. These tumor repertoires lack spatial information from bulk sequencing.

Tumor samples were taken before definitive surgery or chemotherapy. CDR1 is KGHSH and CDR2 is LQKENI in the germline V gene. The ends lost 2 bases at V and 6 bases at J; junction bases unmatched: 5. The CDR3 contains 15 residues. Method: immunoSEQ multiplex PCR; TCRdb's copy keeps in-frame clones and lacks some. The profile shows about 960 clones, 60% to 75% of them singletons. This clone occurred a few times. The antigen is unknown. Source material: tumor tissue. This receptor was obtained from a human donor with high-grade serous ovarian cancer. The genes are TRBV18 and TRBJ2-7, with TRBD1 identical over 12 bases. CDR3 in amino acids: CASSPGGQGASEQYF. The CDR3 DNA is TGTGCCAGCTCACCAGGGGGACAGGGGGCGAGCGAGCAGTACTTC.